Sequencing of this TCR beta chain was carried out in a study of OX40 agonist ivuxolimab in advanced cancers. Study context: Patients were dosed intravenously with ivuxolimab at 0.01 to 10 mg/kg every 2 weeks. Study-wide results and caveats: Expanded peripheral T cell antigen specificity was not determined.

Autoimmune disease history or systemic immunosuppression led to patients being barred. The investigators sampled blood at baseline, at cycle 4 day 1, and at cycle 7 day 1. The CDR3 has 16 residues. Germline V gene data show CDR1 as SGHRS and CDR2 as YFSETQ. J lost 6 bases, V lost 3 bases, and 11 bases had no gene match. Comment on this clone: The antigen is unknown.

Sequenced by immunoSEQ multiplex PCR; TCRdb stores in-frame clones only, minus some. Among roughly 87,000 clones listed, approximately 91% were seen once. This rearrangement joins TRBV5-1 to TRBJ2-7; 11 bases are shared with TRBD2. Material: CD4+ or CD8+ T cells sorted from blood, obtained in a trial of the OX40 agonist ivuxolimab. The sequence derives from an adult with an advanced solid tumor such as melanoma, head and neck, liver or kidney cancer. The CDR3 region is CASSYLTSGETAEQYF. The CDR3 nucleotides read TGCGCCAGCAGCTACCTGACTAGCGGGGAAACTGCCGAGCAGTACTTC.